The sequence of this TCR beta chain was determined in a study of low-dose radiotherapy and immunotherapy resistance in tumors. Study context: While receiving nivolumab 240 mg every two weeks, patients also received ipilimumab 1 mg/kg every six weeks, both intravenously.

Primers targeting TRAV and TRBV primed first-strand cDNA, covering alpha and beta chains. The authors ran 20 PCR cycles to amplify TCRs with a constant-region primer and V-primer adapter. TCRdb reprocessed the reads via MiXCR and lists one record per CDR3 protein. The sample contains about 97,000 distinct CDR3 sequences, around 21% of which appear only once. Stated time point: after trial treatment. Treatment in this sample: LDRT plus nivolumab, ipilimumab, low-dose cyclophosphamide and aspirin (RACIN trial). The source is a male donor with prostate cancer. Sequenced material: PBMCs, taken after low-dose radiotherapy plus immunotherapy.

The CDR3 reads CASSQLTSGAYNEQFF. In nucleotides, the CDR3 is TGTGCCAGCAGCCAGCTGACTAGCGGCGCGTACAATGAGCAGTTCTTC. The rearrangement uses TRBV3-1 and TRBJ2-1; TRBD2 matches at 9 bases. The CDR3 spans 16 residues. Per germline, CDR1 LGHDT and CDR2 YNNKEL (reference sequence). J was trimmed by 4 bases and V by 3 bases; bases with no gene match: 7.